This TCR beta chain was identified during a study of blood T cell repertoires in COVID-19. Overall study context: Whether acute or convalescent, the COVID-19 samples came from the United States, Italy and Spain.

Original data processing: Reference gene primer amplification gave estimated nucleated cell counts. Generated by immunoSEQ multiplex PCR, the TCRdb table keeps only in-frame clones and is missing some. Clone size and the V and J calls come from that table; the DNA yielded D and trimming. Among fewer than 450,000 clones listed, about nine tenths were seen once. CDR3 size: 15 residues. Germline CDR1 is MGHRA and CDR2 is YSYEKL. Trimming took 5 bases from V and 7 from J; bases not matched to a gene: 13. Material: peripheral blood. The sequence came from a woman in her seventies with COVID-19, enrolled during active disease. V is TRBV4-1 and J is TRBJ1-1; 7 bases line up with TRBD1. The DNA of the CDR3 is TGCGCCAGCAGCTCGCCCGAGGGGGCTATCGGTGAAGCTTTCTTT. This sequence encodes CASSSPEGAIGEAFF.